Presented here are 14 T cell receptor beta chains from one specimen sequenced in a study of blood T cell repertoires in COVID-19. Sequenced by immunoSEQ multiplex PCR; TCRdb stores in-frame clones only, minus some. Here the sample spans fewer than 300,000 clones, 75% to 95% being singletons. The sample taken for sequencing was PBMCs or T cells enriched from blood (not recorded which). The receptors here all came from a woman aged 25 to 45 who had recovered from COVID-19.

V gene TRBV28 combines with J gene TRBJ1-2; D not resolved. Germline V lookup: CDR1 MDHEN, CDR2 SYDVKM. V was cut by 5 bases and J by 8 bases, with 15 bases left in between. CDR3 size: 13 residues. The CDR3 DNA follows: TGTGCCAGCAGTGACAACGTCGTACGGGGCTACACCTTC. Its translation is CASSDNVVRGYTF.

This clone was detected only once. V is TRBV10-3 and J is TRBJ1-1; weak D call: TRBD1 (5 bases). Per germline, CDR1 ENHRY and CDR2 SYGVKD. Trimming shortened V by 5 bases and J by 0 bases, and 13 bases separated the two germline ends. There are 15 residues in the CDR3. The CDR3 DNA is TGTGCCATCAGTCAAAGTGGGGCCATGAACACTGAAGCTTTCTTT. The encoded protein is CAISQSGAMNTEAFF.

The chain joins TRBV28 to TRBJ1-1; no reliable D call. CDR3 length: 15 residues. Germline CDR1 reads MDHEN; CDR2 reads SYDVKM. V shed 3 bases and J shed 5 bases, with 16 bases lying between them. The CDR3 loop reads CASSLLPGSSTEAFF. CDR3 nucleotide sequence: TGTGCCAGCAGTTTGCTGCCAGGCTCGAGTACTGAAGCTTTCTTT. The complete variable domain, with remaining parts taken from reference TRBV28 and TRBJ1-1, reads DVKVTQSSRYLVKRTGEKVFLECVQDMDHENMFWYRQDPGLGLRLIYFSYDVKMKEKGDIPEGYSVSREKKERFSLILESASTNQTSMYLCASSLLPGSSTEAFFGQGTRLTVV.

The CDR3 DNA reads TGCGCCAGCAGCCAAGGACAGGGTAGCAATCAGCCCCAGCATTTT. Amino acid sequence: CASSQGQGSNQPQHF. V and J are TRBV4-1 and TRBJ1-5, with 7 bases matching TRBD1. CDR3 size: 15 residues. Per the germline V gene, CDR1 is MGHRA and CDR2 is YSYEKL. V dropped 1 base and J dropped 0; count of bases not matched to a gene: 0.

V gene TRBV29-1 combines with J gene TRBJ1-3; D gene uncertain. Germline lookup yields CDR1 SQVTM and CDR2 ANQGSEA. This CDR3 has 13 residues. The V end lost 6 bases, the J end lost 4 bases, and 13 bases lay between the germline ends. CDR3 coding DNA: TGCAGCGTATTTGTCGAGTGGGGAAACACCATATATTTT. Translated: CSVFVEWGNTIYF.

V gene TRBV11-2 combines with J gene TRBJ2-7, with TRBD2 matching over 10 bases. The CDR3 loop spans 14 amino acids. J lost 7 bases, V lost 5 bases, and 8 bases had no gene match. From germline, CDR1 is SGHAT and CDR2 FQNNGV. CDR3 bases: TGTGCCAGCAGCCGATCTAGCGGGAGTGGGGAGCAGTACTTC. As protein: CASSRSSGSGEQYF. Looking up the rest from reference TRBV11-2 and TRBJ2-7 gives the full variable domain: EAGVAQSPRYKIIEKRQSVAFWCNPISGHATLYWYQQILGQGPKLLIQFQNNGVVDDSQLPKDRFSAERLKGVDSTLKIQPAKLEDSAVYLCASSRSSGSGEQYFGPGTRLTVT.

The V call is TRBV11-2, the J call TRBJ2-5; no reliable D call. The CDR3 contains 12 residues. CDR1 and CDR2 from the germline V gene are SGHAT and FQNNGV. V dropped 6 bases and J dropped 4 bases, with 9 bases sitting between them. The CDR3 DNA follows: TGTGCCAGCAGTCGAGCCTCAGAGACCCAGTACTTC. Protein product: CASSRASETQYF.

The chain carries TRBV30 and TRBJ1-3; tentative D call: TRBD1 (6 bases). CDR3 length: 14 amino acids. The germline gives CDR1 GTSNPN, CDR2 SVGIG (reference sequence). V lost 7 bases and J lost 0, with 13 bases in between. Here the CDR3 reads CASLRDNSGNTIYF. The CDR3 nucleotides are TGTGCCTCCCTCCGGGACAACTCTGGAAACACCATATATTTT. The full variable domain, its missing parts supplied by reference TRBV30 and TRBJ1-3, is SQTIHQWPATLVQPVGSPLSLECTVEGTSNPNLYWYRQAAGRGLQLLFYSVGIGQISSEVPQNLSASRPQDRQFILSSKKLLLSDSGFYLCASLRDNSGNTIYFGEGSWLTVV.

The chain couples TRBV30 to TRBJ2-2; TRBD1 agrees at 10 bases. Germline V CDR1 and CDR2: GTSNPN, SVGIG (reference sequence). The V segment lost 8 bases and the J segment 4 bases; nucleotides outside the gene matches: 7. The CDR3 is 14 residues long. As DNA, the CDR3 is TGTGCCGTGGACAGGGGGGATCTCACCGGGGAGCTGTTTTTT. This translates into CAVDRGDLTGELFF.

The chain is built from TRBV2 and TRBJ2-3; 8 positions agree with TRBD2. V was clipped by 6 bases and J by 3 bases; unmatched bases: 8. CDR1 and CDR2 from the germline V gene are SNHLY and FYNNEI. The CDR3 covers 15 residues. The CDR3: CASRKGLGGTDTQYF. CDR3 sequence (DNA): TGTGCCAGCAGAAAGGGACTAGGGGGGACAGATACGCAGTATTTT.

The chain recombines TRBV5-1 with TRBJ2-5; 7 bases fit TRBD2. After removal of 0 bases from V and 4 bases from J, the junction contained 6 bases not matched to a gene. There are 15 residues in the CDR3. Germline V lookup: CDR1 SGHRS, CDR2 YFSETQ. For the CDR3, the DNA is TGCGCCAGCAGCTTGGGCGGGAGATGGAGAGAGACCCAGTACTTC. Translated: CASSLGGRWRETQYF.

CDR3 DNA: TGTGCCAGCTCACCACCTCACAGCTCCTACGAGCAGTACTTC. It encodes CASSPPHSSYEQYF. V is TRBV18 and J is TRBJ2-7; D is undetermined. V lost 0 bases, J lost 0 bases, and 6 bases lay in between. CDR1 and CDR2 (germline): KGHSH, LQKENI. CDR3 length: 14 residues.

This chain connects TRBV19 to TRBJ2-5, with 8 bases lining up with TRBD2. The CDR3 is 17 residues long. Trimming removed 4 bases from V and 2 bases from J; junction bases left unmatched: 12. CDR1 is LNHDA, CDR2 SQIVND, per germline (reference sequence). This CDR3 reads CASSTPLVAGRQETQYF. As DNA, the CDR3 is TGTGCCAGTAGTACCCCCCTGGTAGCGGGAAGACAAGAGACCCAGTACTTC.

The gene calls are TRBV20-1 and TRBJ1-5, with D possibly being TRBD1 (5 bases). The CDR3 extends over 14 amino acids. Germline-derived CDR1 and CDR2 are DFQATT and SNEGSKA (reference sequence). V lost 3 bases and J lost 5, with 14 bases in between. The CDR3, as DNA: TGCAGTGCTAGTCTGGCAGGGAGGGATCAGCCCCAGCATTTT. This translates into CSASLAGRDQPQHF.